This record covers a single T cell receptor beta chain. Its matching antigen is unknown. The CDR3 runs 12 residues. The V and J ends lost 6 bases and 2 bases respectively, with 5 bases between them. Germline V CDR1 and CDR2: SEHNR, FQNEAQ (reference sequence). Assay used: immunoSEQ multiplex PCR; TCRdb lists only in-frame clones, some missing. In the table there are about 160,000 clones, just under 90% of which are singletons. The data were taken from a study of cytomegalovirus exposure and HLA in healthy donors. Study-wide points: Cytomegalovirus association was assigned to approximately 160 TCR beta chains. Cytomegalovirus status, reportedly, was diagnosed with high specificity and sensitivity by the classifier.

Sequenced input: PBMCs. The V call is TRBV7-9, the J call TRBJ1-5, with D unclear. The TCR was taken from a man between 18 and 35 years old in good health and CMV-seropositive. DNA of the CDR3: TGTGCCAGCAGAATCGGCAATCAGCCCCAGCATTTT. Protein: CASRIGNQPQHF.